The 3 T cell receptor beta chains reported below all come from one sample, sequenced in a study of glioma-infiltrating T cells after dendritic cell vaccination. Time point here: after dendritic cell vaccination, including at tumor progression/relapse. Sequenced by immunoSEQ multiplex PCR; TCRdb stores in-frame clones only, minus some. The table has 90,000 to 110,000 clones, roughly 89% seen once. This specimen consisted of blood, obtained after dendritic cell vaccination. Receptor source: a human donor with glioblastoma.

As to this clone: One end of the junction fails to match germline, which may point to a read error. V gene TRBV4-1 combines with J gene TRBJ2-7; 7 positions agree with TRBD2. Germline-derived CDR1 and CDR2 are MGHRA and YSYEKL. The CDR3 contains 13 residues. The CDR3 coding sequence is TGCGCCAGCAGCCAGGCAACGGGACTAAGGGAAGACTTC. Protein: CASSQATGLREDF.

CDR3 residues: CASSPVLRSEAFF. The DNA of the CDR3 is TGTGCCAGCAGCCCCGTCCTGCGGAGTGAAGCTTTCTTT. This chain connects TRBV5-6 to TRBJ1-1; D unresolved. The ends were cut back, 4 bases at V and 7 bases at J, with 14 bases in the middle. Germline V gives CDR1 SGHDT, CDR2 YYEEEE. The length of the CDR3 is 13 residues.

The chain combines TRBV4-1 with TRBJ2-5; 8 positions agree with TRBD1. This CDR3 region has 17 residues. Trimming at V came to 4 bases and at J to 2 bases, leaving 12 bases not matched to a gene. Germline V gene sequence: CDR1 MGHRA, CDR2 YSYEKL. CDR3 amino acids: CASSPTRQGRFQETQYF. The CDR3 coding sequence is TGCGCCAGCAGCCCGACCCGACAGGGGAGATTTCAAGAGACCCAGTACTTC.